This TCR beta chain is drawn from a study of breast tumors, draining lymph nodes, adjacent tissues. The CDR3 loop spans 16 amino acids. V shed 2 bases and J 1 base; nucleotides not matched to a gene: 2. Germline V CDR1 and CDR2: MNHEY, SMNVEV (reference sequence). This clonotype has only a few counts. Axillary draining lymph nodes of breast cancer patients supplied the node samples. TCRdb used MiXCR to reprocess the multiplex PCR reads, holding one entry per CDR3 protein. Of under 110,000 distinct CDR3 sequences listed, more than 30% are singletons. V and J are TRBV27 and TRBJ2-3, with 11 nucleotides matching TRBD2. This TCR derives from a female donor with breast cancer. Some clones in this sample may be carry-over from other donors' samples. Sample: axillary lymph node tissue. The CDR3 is CASSLVLAGGTDTQYF. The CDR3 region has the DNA TGTGCCAGCAGTTTAGTACTAGCGGGGGGCACAGATACGCAGTATTTT.